Listed here are 28 T cell receptor beta chains from one sample, sequenced in a study of blood T cell repertoires in COVID-19. The repertoire was sequenced with immunoSEQ multiplex PCR; TCRdb's copy has only in-frame clones and lacks some. The sample yields around 200,000 clones, approximately 84% seen once. Input material: peripheral blood. These receptors all stem from a human donor in a cohort sampled during active COVID-19.

This chain links TRBV5-1 with TRBJ2-7, with D perhaps matching TRBD1 (5 bases). V was trimmed by 9 bases and J by 5 bases, leaving 12 bases between them. The CDR3 has 11 amino acids. In germline, CDR1 is SGHRS, CDR2 YFSETQ. CDR3: CATPQENEQYF. The CDR3 DNA is TGCGCCACCCCACAGGAGAACGAGCAGTACTTC.

This chain connects TRBV30 to TRBJ2-7; 8 positions match TRBD1. V was pared by 6 bases and J by 3 bases, with 10 bases of the junction left unmatched. CDR1 and CDR2 from the germline V gene are GTSNPN and SVGIG (reference sequence). There are 14 residues in the CDR3. The CDR3 reads CACSGQVLDYEQYF. CDR3 in DNA: TGTGCCTGTTCGGGACAGGTCCTAGACTACGAGCAGTACTTC.

This clone appeared a few times. DNA of the CDR3: TGTGCCAGCAGCTTCGCAGGACAGGCCGGCTACACCTTC. Translation gives CASSFAGQAGYTF. This chain links TRBV7-3 with TRBJ1-2, with TRBD1 identical over 7 bases. Germline V gives CDR1 SGHTA, CDR2 FQGTGA. The CDR3 totals 13 residues. The trim removed 3 bases at V and 8 bases at J, leaving 6 bases unmatched.

The V and J genes are TRBV27 and TRBJ2-3; D call uncertain. Germline CDR1 MNHEY, CDR2 SMNVEV (reference sequence). The germline V and J ends were trimmed by 6 bases and 4 bases, with 11 bases remaining between them. The CDR3 loop spans 13 amino acids. The CDR3 nucleotides are TGTGCCAGCAGACGAATAGAGGCAGATACGCAGTATTTT. This encodes CASRRIEADTQYF.

The chain uses TRBV5-1 and TRBJ2-1; TRBD2 agrees at 7 bases. After removal of 7 bases from V and 4 bases from J, the junction contained 5 bases not matched to a gene. CDR3 size: 13 residues. Germline-derived CDR1 and CDR2 are SGHRS and YFSETQ. CDR3 region: CASRDYSYNEQFF. CDR3 nucleotide sequence: TGCGCCAGCCGGGACTATTCATACAATGAGCAGTTCTTC.

This chain links TRBV4-1 with TRBJ1-2; perhaps TRBD1 as D (5 bases). CDR1 MGHRA and CDR2 YSYEKL come from the germline V gene. The CDR3 covers 15 residues. V was shortened by 0 bases and J by 8 bases, with 16 bases between the two germline ends. The CDR3: CASSQDTGLAYGYTF. The DNA of the CDR3 is TGCGCCAGCAGCCAAGATACAGGATTGGCGTACGGCTACACCTTC.

CDR3 loop: CASSYSVGTPGYGYTF. CDR3 DNA sequence: TGTGCCAGCAGTTACTCGGTGGGTACCCCGGGCTATGGCTACACCTTC. The V and J genes are TRBV6-5 and TRBJ1-2; D gene ambiguous. Per the germline V gene, CDR1 is MNHEY and CDR2 is SVGAGI. The CDR3 length is 16 residues. Trimming stripped 0 bases from V and 4 bases from J, with 15 bases between.

This chain links TRBV7-9 with TRBJ2-7, with a tentative D call TRBD2 (6 bases). Between the trimmed V and J ends, which lost 2 bases and 12 bases, there was a span of 20 bases. Per the germline V gene, CDR1 is SEHNR and CDR2 is FQNEAQ (reference sequence). This CDR3 has 14 amino acids. In DNA form, the CDR3 reads TGTGCCAGCAGCTTAAGTCGGGGGTTTGGCGAGGTGTACTTC. Translating it yields CASSLSRGFGEVYF.

This chain uses TRBV11-2 with TRBJ2-7; the D gene is possibly TRBD1 (6 bases). The CDR3 spans 15 residues. V was clipped by 5 bases and J by 3 bases, with 17 bases between them. Germline assignment: CDR1 SGHAT and CDR2 FQNNGV. CDR3 residues: CASSRNRARNYEQYF. CDR3 nucleotide sequence: TGTGCCAGCAGCCGCAACAGGGCTCGGAACTACGAGCAGTACTTC.

V and J are TRBV4-1 and TRBJ2-1, with TRBD1 as a possible D gene (5 bases). Germline-derived CDR1 and CDR2 are MGHRA and YSYEKL. CDR3 length: 17 residues. V lost 4 bases to trimming and J lost 5 bases, with 21 bases between them. Here the CDR3 DNA reads TGCGCCAGCAGCCGACAACAGGAATCTAAGTTAGACAATGAGCAGTTCTTC. This sequence encodes CASSRQQESKLDNEQFF.

This clone was seen a single time. The chain employs TRBV19 and TRBJ2-7; a weak D match, TRBD1 (7 bases). The CDR3 loop spans 16 amino acids. V shed 4 bases and J shed 0 bases, with 16 bases lying between them. In germline, CDR1 is LNHDA, CDR2 SQIVND (reference sequence). This chain's CDR3 is CASSRGGRGDSYEQYF. CDR3 DNA sequence: TGTGCCAGTAGTAGGGGCGGCAGGGGGGACTCCTACGAGCAGTACTTC.

The genes are TRBV19 and TRBJ2-1, with 12 bases aligning to TRBD2. J was trimmed by 9 bases and V by 9 bases; bases with no gene match: 12. Germline lookup yields CDR1 LNHDA and CDR2 SQIVND (reference sequence). The CDR3 runs to 15 residues. The CDR3 region has the DNA TGTGCCAGCCGAACCCCAGGGGGACTAGCGGGTGAGCAGTTCTTC. It yields the protein CASRTPGGLAGEQFF.

This clone was observed once. The rearrangement uses TRBV9 and TRBJ2-2; 8 bases align to TRBD2. With V trimmed by 4 bases and J by 5 bases, 4 bases remained unmatched. CDR1 SGDLS and CDR2 YYNGEE come from the germline V gene. This CDR3 contains 14 residues. The CDR3: CASSPTGGTGELFF. The DNA of the CDR3 is TGTGCCAGCAGCCCCACGGGAGGGACCGGGGAGCTGTTTTTT.

This clone was detected a few times. The V gene is TRBV30, the J gene TRBJ1-2; 9 nucleotides agree with TRBD1. Germline V CDR1 and CDR2: GTSNPN, SVGIG (reference sequence). The V gene end was trimmed by 2 bases and the J gene end by 3 bases; junction bases not matched to a gene: 10. The CDR3 spans 16 residues. Written as DNA, the CDR3 is TGTGCCTGGAGTTCGGGGACAGGGAGTGGGTACTATGGCTACACCTTC. Its protein product is CAWSSGTGSGYYGYTF.

The CDR3 coding sequence is TGCAGCGTGAGGGGGCCCGGAGGACGGACCGGGGAGCTGTTTTTT. Residues: CSVRGPGGRTGELFF. The rearrangement joins TRBV29-1 to TRBJ2-2, with 7 bases matching TRBD1. The CDR3 is 15 residues long. After removal of 6 bases from V and 5 bases from J, the junction contained 12 bases not matched to a gene. Looked up from germline, CDR1 is SQVTM and CDR2 is ANQGSEA.

V usage is TRBV5-5 and J usage is TRBJ2-2; 8 bases line up with TRBD2. CDR1 is SGHKS, CDR2 YYEKEE, per germline (reference sequence). This CDR3 is 17 amino acids long. V lost 5 bases, J lost 5 bases, and 14 bases stayed unmatched. The CDR3 region is CASSSPGETSATGELFF. Here the CDR3 DNA reads TGTGCCAGCAGTTCGCCCGGGGAGACTAGCGCTACCGGGGAGCTGTTTTTT.

V usage is TRBV2 and J usage is TRBJ2-5, with 7 bases matching TRBD1. Germline loops: CDR1 SNHLY, CDR2 FYNNEI. V gave up 4 bases and J gave up 2 bases; unmatched junction bases: 4. This CDR3 contains 14 residues. Here the CDR3 DNA reads TGTGCCAGCAGTGGGGGACAGATACAAGAGACCCAGTACTTC. It encodes CASSGGQIQETQYF.

The rearrangement uses TRBV7-9 and TRBJ2-7, with TRBD1 identical over 12 bases. This CDR3 contains 17 residues. Germline V gives CDR1 SEHNR, CDR2 FQNEAQ (reference sequence). Trimming removed 4 bases from V and 2 bases from J; junction bases left unmatched: 9. CDR3 loop: CASSYRDRGLIPYEQYF. As DNA, the CDR3 is TGTGCCAGCAGCTACCGGGACAGGGGGCTTATCCCCTACGAGCAGTACTTC.

This clone was observed a few times. The V call is TRBV11-2, the J call TRBJ2-5; the D gene is possibly TRBD2 (6 bases). V was pared by 5 bases and J by 4 bases, with 14 bases between. The length of the CDR3 is 14 residues. Germline CDR1 SGHAT, CDR2 FQNNGV. CDR3 loop: CASSLQTAGETQYF. CDR3 DNA: TGTGCCAGCAGCCTCCAGACAGCGGGAGAGACCCAGTACTTC.

The rearrangement uses TRBV30 and TRBJ1-2; tentative D call: TRBD1 (6 bases). In germline, CDR1 is GTSNPN, CDR2 SVGIG (reference sequence). Trimming shortened V by 4 bases and J by 3 bases, and 15 bases separated the two germline ends. This CDR3 is 14 amino acids long. CDR3 amino acids: CAWNRRTEHYGYTF. The CDR3 DNA is TGTGCCTGGAATAGGAGGACAGAACACTATGGCTACACCTTC.

In this sample, this clone turned up once. The V gene is TRBV3-1 (or the pseudogene TRBV3-2), the J gene TRBJ2-5; TRBD2 aligns across 8 bases. The germline CDR1 and CDR2 sequences are LGHDT and YNNKEL (reference sequence). V lost 4 bases to trimming and J lost 5 bases; unmatched junction nucleotides: 9. This CDR3 has 15 amino acids. Here the CDR3 reads CASSRNTGGLETQYF. In DNA form, the CDR3 reads TGTGCCAGCAGCCGGAACACGGGGGGGTTGGAGACCCAGTACTTC.

This chain connects TRBV29-1 to TRBJ1-3; D gene uncertain. The CDR3 is 11 amino acids. Germline lookup yields CDR1 SQVTM and CDR2 ANQGSEA. Between the trimmed V and J ends, which lost 5 bases and 3 bases, there was a span of 5 bases. The CDR3 DNA follows: TGCAGCGTTTTATTTGGAAACACCATATATTTT. Translated, it gives CSVLFGNTIYF.

This chain connects TRBV11-2 to TRBJ2-5; possibly TRBD1 for D (6 bases). Trimming removed 3 bases at V and 4 bases at J, with 18 bases between. The CDR3 runs to 16 residues. Germline V gene sequence: CDR1 SGHAT, CDR2 FQNNGV. This CDR3 reads CASSFPMTQGAETQYF. For the CDR3, the DNA is TGTGCCAGCAGCTTCCCGATGACACAGGGAGCAGAGACCCAGTACTTC.

The chain has TRBV3-1 (or the pseudogene TRBV3-2) and TRBJ2-1; 10 bases are a match to TRBD2. Germline CDR1 and CDR2: LGHDT and YNNKEL (reference sequence). The CDR3 spans 13 residues. The V and J ends lost 4 bases and 10 bases, in that order; junction bases with no gene match: 4. CDR3 sequence reads: CASSPETSGEQFF. CDR3 DNA: TGTGCCAGCAGCCCCGAGACTAGCGGGGAGCAGTTCTTC.

V gene TRBV13 combines with J gene TRBJ1-2; 8 bases are a match to TRBD1. This CDR3 contains 16 residues. CDR1 and CDR2 from the germline V gene are PRHDT and FYEKMQ (reference sequence). Losses at the gene ends were 0 bases for V and 3 bases for J; bases not matched to a gene: 6. CDR3 coding DNA: TGTGCCAGCAGCTTAGGCCTGCCAGGGGGCGACTATGGCTACACCTTC. It translates to CASSLGLPGGDYGYTF.

The chain carries TRBV2 and TRBJ1-2; D is unclear. From germline, CDR1 is SNHLY and CDR2 FYNNEI. Trimming shortened V by 7 bases and J by 6 bases, and 12 bases separated the two germline ends. CDR3 size: 12 residues. The CDR3 is CASTVGQNGYTF. For the CDR3, the DNA is TGTGCCAGCACCGTCGGTCAAAATGGCTACACCTTC.

Remarks on this clone: Other nucleotide sequences in the sample specify the same CDR3. The J gene is TRBJ2-7, the V gene TRBV11-3; D gene uncertain. This CDR3 contains 11 residues. V was clipped by 4 bases and J by 6 bases, with 7 bases between them. The germline gives CDR1 SGHNT, CDR2 YENEEA. For the CDR3, the DNA is TGTGCCAGCAGCTCCGGTGGCGAGCAGTACTTC. Protein product: CASSSGGEQYF.

The gene calls are TRBV3-1 (or the pseudogene TRBV3-2) and TRBJ2-7, with D perhaps matching TRBD1 (5 bases). The germline gives CDR1 LGHDT, CDR2 YNNKEL (reference sequence). V lost 6 bases and J 3 bases, leaving 12 bases between the germline ends. The CDR3 loop spans 13 amino acids. The CDR3: CASRATGHYEQYF. The DNA for the CDR3 is TGTGCCAGCAGGGCGACCGGACACTACGAGCAGTACTTC.